This is a list of T cell receptor beta chains from one sample in a study of T-cell memory formation after mild COVID-19. TCRdb reanalysed the 5' RACE reads using MiXCR and keeps one entry per CDR3 protein. The sample holds around 340,000 distinct CDR3 sequences, 13% to 15% seen once. Specimen: PBMCs or a T cell subset sorted from them (not recorded which). Receptors were obtained from a man aged 18 to 30 who had mild COVID-19 (a few samples of this study predate the infection). Cell type and time point are not known. CDR3s include the opening cysteine and the closing phenylalanine or tryptophan. Each record gives: J gene, clone size, D gene, V gene, CDR3 protein, CDR3 DNA. D genes are given only for firm matches. Clone size is given for some rows only: seen once, a few or many times, or a class if the clone is expanded.

J gene: TRBJ1-1; clone size: -; D gene: -; V gene: TRBV3-1; CDR3 protein: CASSHSLGGYTEAFF; CDR3 DNA: TGTGCCAGCAGCCATAGCCTCGGGGGGTACACTGAAGCTTTCTTT
J gene: TRBJ2-1; clone size: -; D gene: TRBD2; V gene: TRBV5-1; CDR3 protein: CASRPGTNDNEQFF; CDR3 DNA: TGCGCCAGCAGGCCCGGGACTAACGATAATGAGCAGTTCTTC
J gene: TRBJ2-1; clone size: few; D gene: -; V gene: TRBV9; CDR3 protein: CASNAGAGGISYNEQFF; CDR3 DNA: TGTGCCAGTAATGCGGGGGCAGGGGGAATCTCCTACAATGAGCAGTTCTTC
J gene: TRBJ2-5; clone size: -; D gene: -; V gene: TRBV6-5; CDR3 protein: CASSNGETQYF; CDR3 DNA: TGTGCCAGCAGCAACGGAGAGACCCAGTACTTC
J gene: TRBJ2-3; clone size: few; D gene: -; V gene: TRBV6-2/TRBV6-3; CDR3 protein: CASSYLGRSTDTQYF; CDR3 DNA: TGTGCCAGCAGTTACTTGGGCAGAAGCACAGATACGCAGTATTTT
J gene: TRBJ2-5; clone size: many; D gene: TRBD2; V gene: TRBV12-3/TRBV12-4; CDR3 protein: CASSTSGGTQYF; CDR3 DNA: TGTGCCAGCAGTACGAGCGGGGGGACCCAGTACTTC
J gene: TRBJ2-3; clone size: few; D gene: -; V gene: TRBV29-1; CDR3 protein: CSVGVRDADTQYF; CDR3 DNA: TGCAGCGTTGGGGTCCGAGACGCGGATACGCAGTATTTT
J gene: TRBJ2-3; clone size: -; D gene: -; V gene: TRBV5-1; CDR3 protein: CASSSPTGATDTQYF; CDR3 DNA: TGCGCCAGCAGCTCACCGACAGGAGCCACAGATACGCAGTATTTT
J gene: TRBJ2-4; clone size: few; D gene: -; V gene: TRBV21-1; CDR3 protein: CASSKRARPFKNIQYF; CDR3 DNA: TGTGCCAGCAGCAAACGAGCCCGACCCTTCAAAAACATTCAGTACTTC
J gene: TRBJ2-3; clone size: few; D gene: -; V gene: TRBV6-6; CDR3 protein: CASSYVAITDTQYF; CDR3 DNA: TGTGCCAGCAGTTATGTGGCCATCACAGATACGCAGTATTTT
J gene: TRBJ1-1; clone size: few; D gene: -; V gene: TRBV7-9; CDR3 protein: CASSSGRTTLNTEAFF; CDR3 DNA: TGTGCCAGCAGTTCCGGGAGAACCACCTTGAACACTGAAGCTTTCTTT
J gene: TRBJ2-5; clone size: many; D gene: -; V gene: TRBV20-1; CDR3 protein: CSANQETQYF; CDR3 DNA: TGCAGTGCTAACCAAGAGACCCAGTACTTC
J gene: TRBJ1-5; clone size: few; D gene: TRBD1; V gene: TRBV28; CDR3 protein: CASSLSPGRTGDGQPQHF; CDR3 DNA: TGTGCCAGCAGTTTGAGTCCTGGCCGGACAGGGGATGGTCAGCCCCAGCATTTT
J gene: TRBJ2-1; clone size: few; D gene: -; V gene: TRBV5-1; CDR3 protein: CASSDLGFTYNEQFF; CDR3 DNA: TGCGCCAGCAGCGACCTGGGGTTCACTTACAATGAGCAGTTCTTC
J gene: TRBJ2-5; clone size: few; D gene: -; V gene: TRBV19; CDR3 protein: CASSMFAETQYF; CDR3 DNA: TGTGCCAGTAGTATGTTTGCGGAGACCCAGTACTTC
J gene: TRBJ1-2; clone size: few; D gene: -; V gene: TRBV7-8; CDR3 protein: CASSYGELNYGYTF; CDR3 DNA: TGTGCCAGCAGCTACGGGGAGCTTAACTATGGCTACACCTTC
J gene: TRBJ2-5; clone size: -; D gene: TRBD2; V gene: TRBV7-3; CDR3 protein: CASSSKGTSSLSDQYF; CDR3 DNA: TGTGCCAGCAGCTCAAAAGGGACTAGCTCCTTAAGCGACCAGTACTTC
J gene: TRBJ2-5; clone size: -; D gene: -; V gene: TRBV7-9; CDR3 protein: CASSPGIGRAGETQYF; CDR3 DNA: TGTGCCAGCAGCCCAGGGATCGGCAGGGCCGGGGAGACCCAGTACTTC
J gene: TRBJ2-3; clone size: once; D gene: -; V gene: TRBV7-9; CDR3 protein: CASSLSWQEDDTQYF; CDR3 DNA: TGTGCCAGCAGCTTATCTTGGCAGGAGGACGATACGCAGTATTTT
J gene: TRBJ1-2; clone size: -; D gene: -; V gene: TRBV12-3/TRBV12-4; CDR3 protein: CASSSELLLTYTF; CDR3 DNA: TGTGCCAGCAGTTCCGAACTCCTCCTAACCTACACCTTC
J gene: TRBJ2-7; clone size: -; D gene: -; V gene: TRBV4-1; CDR3 protein: CASSPRMSAYEQYF; CDR3 DNA: TGCGCCAGCAGCCCAAGGATGTCAGCCTACGAGCAGTACTTC
J gene: TRBJ1-1; clone size: -; D gene: -; V gene: TRBV3-1; CDR3 protein: CASSRVQGGFGTEAFF; CDR3 DNA: TGTGCCAGCAGCCGGGTACAGGGCGGGTTTGGCACTGAAGCTTTCTTT
J gene: TRBJ2-5; clone size: few; D gene: TRBD2; V gene: TRBV7-9; CDR3 protein: CASSLAGPSRRGSEGTQYF; CDR3 DNA: TGTGCCAGCAGCTTAGCCGGTCCCTCCCGGCGGGGGAGCGAAGGGACCCAGTACTTC
J gene: TRBJ1-5; clone size: few; D gene: TRBD1; V gene: TRBV20-1; CDR3 protein: CSAPDRARNQPQHF; CDR3 DNA: TGCAGTGCTCCCGACAGGGCGCGCAATCAGCCCCAGCATTTT
J gene: TRBJ2-2; clone size: -; D gene: -; V gene: TRBV14; CDR3 protein: CASSQGFSSPNTGELFF; CDR3 DNA: TGTGCCAGCAGCCAAGGCTTCAGCTCCCCGAACACCGGGGAGCTGTTTTTT
J gene: TRBJ2-2; clone size: few; D gene: TRBD2; V gene: TRBV5-1; CDR3 protein: CASSLRGGGASGGELFF; CDR3 DNA: TGCGCCAGCAGCCTTCGGGGCGGGGGGGCGAGCGGCGGGGAGCTGTTTTTT
J gene: TRBJ2-5; clone size: -; D gene: -; V gene: TRBV7-9; CDR3 protein: CASSWSEETQYF; CDR3 DNA: TGTGCCAGCAGCTGGTCCGAAGAGACCCAGTACTTC
J gene: TRBJ2-3; clone size: many; D gene: TRBD2; V gene: TRBV7-9; CDR3 protein: CASRLAGTDTQYF; CDR3 DNA: TGTGCCAGCAGACTAGCGGGGACAGATACGCAGTATTTT
J gene: TRBJ1-2; clone size: -; D gene: TRBD1; V gene: TRBV3-1; CDR3 protein: CASSPTGTGGYGYTF; CDR3 DNA: TGTGCCAGCAGCCCTACCGGGACAGGGGGCTATGGCTACACCTTC
J gene: TRBJ1-1; clone size: many; D gene: -; V gene: TRBV7-6; CDR3 protein: CASRINPGATEAFF; CDR3 DNA: TGTGCCAGCAGAATAAATCCAGGGGCGACTGAAGCTTTCTTT
J gene: TRBJ2-7; clone size: -; D gene: -; V gene: TRBV5-4; CDR3 protein: CASSFAANYEQYF; CDR3 DNA: TGTGCCAGCAGCTTTGCGGCTAACTACGAGCAGTACTTC
J gene: TRBJ2-1; clone size: -; D gene: -; V gene: TRBV30; CDR3 protein: CAWTKNSYNEQFF; CDR3 DNA: TGTGCCTGGACAAAAAACTCCTACAATGAGCAGTTCTTC